Below, 17 T cell receptor beta chains from the same sample are listed, as sequenced in a study of T cells in Graves' hyperthyroidism and ophthalmopathy. RNA transcripts yielded amplified TCR beta CDR3 regions. During a first-round RT-PCR of the TCR CDR3, the HTBI primer set was used. TCRdb ran MiXCR on the multiplex PCR reads and lists one entry per CDR3 protein. The sample has around 560,000 distinct CDR3 sequences; 16% are singletons. The specimen was blood. The receptors come from a woman under 30 with Graves' hyperthyroidism.

This clonotype was counted between two and nine times. The chain is built from TRBV5-1 and TRBJ2-7; D is unclear. This CDR3 contains 14 residues. CDR1 SGHRS and CDR2 YFSETQ come from the germline V gene. Trimming took 2 bases from V and 1 from J, leaving 10 bases between them. In DNA, the CDR3 is TGCGCCAGCAGCTTATTGCACTTGTCCTACGAGCAGTACTTC. This gives the protein CASSLLHLSYEQYF.

The chain is built from TRBV3-1 and TRBJ2-5, with 7 bases identical to TRBD2. Germline-derived CDR1 and CDR2 are LGHDT and YNNKEL (reference sequence). With 0 bases clipped from V and 2 bases from J, the junction kept 18 bases outside the gene matches. CDR3 size: 20 residues. CDR3 DNA: TGTGCCAGCAGCCAAGACCCCACCTTTATTGGCGGGAGCGAGCAAGAGACCCAGTACTTC. Translation: CASSQDPTFIGGSEQETQYF.

This clonotype has ten or more counts. The chain combines TRBV28 with TRBJ2-1; 12 nucleotides match TRBD2. This CDR3 is built from 15 residues. Germline V lookup: CDR1 MDHEN, CDR2 SYDVKM. The ends lost 6 bases at V and 10 bases at J; junction bases unmatched: 10. This CDR3 is CASSYPGLAGREQFF. CDR3 DNA: TGTGCCAGCAGCTATCCGGGACTAGCGGGTCGGGAGCAGTTCTTC.

This clonotype was seen many times. The rearrangement uses TRBV20-1 and TRBJ2-7; 11 nucleotides agree with TRBD2. The CDR3 covers 13 residues. The germline gives CDR1 DFQATT, CDR2 SNEGSKA (reference sequence). As DNA, the CDR3 is TGCAGCGGGACTAGCGGCTTCTACTACGAGCAGTACTTC. This codes for CSGTSGFYYEQYF.

The sample holds many counts of this clonotype. The chain links TRBV4-1 to TRBJ2-5, with D hard to call. The germline V gene encodes CDR1 MGHRA and CDR2 YSYEKL. The V end lost 0 bases, the J end lost 5 bases, and 10 bases lay between the germline ends. The CDR3 runs to 14 residues. In DNA, the CDR3 is TGCGCCAGCAGCCAAGATCTCGATGTGGAGACCCAGTACTTC. Amino acid sequence: CASSQDLDVETQYF.

This clonotype was seen ten or more times. V is TRBV7-8 and J is TRBJ2-1; TRBD2 might be the D (6 bases). Germline V lookup: CDR1 SGHVS, CDR2 FQNEAQ. The CDR3 has 15 residues. The V end lost 8 bases, the J end lost 3 bases, and 17 bases lay between the germline ends. Written as DNA, the CDR3 is TGTGCCAGCTACCCCTTTCGGGGGTACTACAATGAGCAGTTCTTC. It translates to CASYPFRGYYNEQFF.

This clonotype was counted many times. This CDR3 is CASSLVTSGGYEQYF. DNA for the CDR3: TGTGCCAGCAGCTTAGTGACTAGCGGGGGATACGAGCAGTACTTC. J is TRBJ2-7 and V is TRBV7-6; 12 bases are a match to TRBD2. The CDR3 runs 15 residues. Germline lookup yields CDR1 SGHVS and CDR2 FNYEAQ. Losses at the gene ends were 1 base for V and 4 bases for J; bases not matched to a gene: 2. Looking up the rest from reference TRBV7-6 and TRBJ2-7 gives the full variable domain: GAGVSQSPRYKVTKRGQDVALRCDPISGHVSLYWYRQALGQGPEFLTYFNYEAQQDKSGLPNDRFSAERPEGSISTLTIQRTEQRDSAMYRCASSLVTSGGYEQYFGPGTRLTVT.

About this clonotype itself: One junction end disagrees with the germline gene, perhaps due to a read error. The V call is TRBV20-1, the J call TRBJ2-2, with 11 bases that match TRBD2. In germline, CDR1 is DFQATT, CDR2 SNEGSKA (reference sequence). The CDR3 is 16 amino acids. CDR3 nucleotides: TGCAGTGCTAGAGTCTTGACTAGCGGGGACACCCGGGAGCTGTTTTTT. Translation gives CSARVLTSGDTRELFF.

This clonotype has more than one count but fewer than ten. This rearrangement joins TRBV11-2 to TRBJ1-5; weak D call: TRBD1 (5 bases). V was cut by 4 bases and J by 5 bases, with 12 bases left in between. CDR1 is SGHAT, CDR2 FQNNGV, per germline. The CDR3 contains 14 residues. The DNA of the CDR3 is TGTGCCAGCAGCTCCCTCGGAGGGGATCAGCCCCAGCATTTT. Its translation: CASSSLGGDQPQHF.

Comments on this clonotype: Being one base from a much bigger clone, this may be a read error. The V and J genes are TRBV18 and TRBJ2-2; the D is unclear. In germline, CDR1 is KGHSH, CDR2 LQKENI. This CDR3 spans 11 amino acids. The CDR3 nucleotides read TGTGGCAGCTCACCAGCCGGGGAGCTGTTTTTT. Protein: CGSSPAGELFF.

There are a few counts of this clonotype. The V and J genes are TRBV20-1 and TRBJ1-1; 7 bases fit TRBD1. In germline, CDR1 is DFQATT, CDR2 SNEGSKA (reference sequence). The CDR3 consists of 14 residues. Trimming removed 6 bases from V and 4 bases from J; junction bases left unmatched: 11. The CDR3 DNA sequence: TGCAGTGCACAAGCGGTCCAGGGGGGCACTGAAGCTTTCTTT. It yields the protein CSAQAVQGGTEAFF.

The V call is TRBV19, the J call TRBJ1-1; D is unresolved. In germline, CDR1 is LNHDA, CDR2 SQIVND (reference sequence). V was clipped by 5 bases and J by 0 bases, with 10 bases between them. CDR3 length: 14 amino acids. The CDR3: CASSVGLMNTEAFF. CDR3 bases: TGTGCCAGTAGTGTAGGACTCATGAACACTGAAGCTTTCTTT.

This clonotype was observed a handful of times. The genes are TRBV6-9 and TRBJ2-5; either TRBD1 or TRBD2 may supply D (6 bases each). The CDR3 runs 12 residues. Germline V gene data show CDR1 as MNHGY and CDR2 as SVAAGI. V was pared by 3 bases and J by 13 bases, with 15 bases between. CDR3 nucleotide sequence: TGTGCCAGCAGTTACCGCGGAGGGGGACCGTACTTC. Protein product: CASSYRGGGPYF.

This clonotype came up many times. The V and J genes are TRBV2 and TRBJ1-1; D not resolved. The ends were cut back, 5 bases at V and 4 bases at J, with 14 bases in the middle. The V gene's germline CDR1 is SNHLY and CDR2 FYNNEI. This CDR3 spans 14 amino acids. The CDR3 region has the DNA TGTGCCAGCAGTAGGTTCGTGGAGGCCACTGAAGCTTTCTTT. Its protein product is CASSRFVEATEAFF.

The chain joins TRBV20-1 to TRBJ2-2; 9 bases match TRBD2. The CDR3 runs to 16 residues. Trimming at V came to 6 bases and at J to 1 base, leaving 9 bases not matched to a gene. The germline V gene has CDR1 DFQATT and CDR2 SNEGSKA (reference sequence). CDR3 in DNA: TGCAGTGCACAACACTTTAGCGGGGGGAACACCGGGGAGCTGTTTTTT. The encoded protein is CSAQHFSGGNTGELFF.

The chain uses TRBV11-3 and TRBJ1-1; D is uncertain. The CDR3 contains 14 residues. V was shortened by 3 bases and J by 3 bases, with 11 bases between the two germline ends. In germline, CDR1 is SGHNT, CDR2 YENEEA. The chain's CDR3 is CASSFEGPHTEAFF. In nucleotides, the CDR3 is TGTGCCAGCAGCTTCGAGGGTCCGCACACTGAAGCTTTCTTT.

V gene TRBV19 combines with J gene TRBJ1-2; D is undetermined. Per the germline V gene, CDR1 is LNHDA and CDR2 is SQIVND (reference sequence). The germline V and J ends were trimmed by 1 base and 4 bases, with 13 bases remaining between them. The length of the CDR3 is 15 residues. Written as DNA, the CDR3 is TGTGCCAGTAGTATAGGCCTGGACGGATTCTATGGCTACACCTTC. Its translation: CASSIGLDGFYGYTF.